The sequence of this TCR beta chain was determined in a study of blood T cells in healthy people across ages. Together with a sample-barcoded 5' primer, a J-beta primer mix was included in a second PCR lasting roughly 6 to 12 cycles. TCRdb called the 5' RACE reads again in MiXCR, with one record for every CDR3 protein. The profile shows roughly 830,000 distinct CDR3 sequences, 60% to 80% of them singletons. The germline V gene encodes CDR1 SGHTA and CDR2 FQGNSA. The germline V and J ends were trimmed by 5 bases and 5 bases, with 6 bases remaining between them. This CDR3 has 11 amino acids. The material sequenced was blood. The clonotype was recovered from a man aged 25 to 40 in good health. The J gene is TRBJ2-5, the V gene TRBV7-2, with D hard to call. CDR3 in amino acids: CASSTVETQYF. CDR3 in DNA: TGTGCCAGCAGCACAGTGGAGACCCAGTACTTC.